The 11 T cell receptor beta chains listed next were all sequenced from one sample in a study of shared clonotypes between healthy human individuals. Only in-frame clones appear in the TCRdb table, and some are missing; sequencing was by immunoSEQ multiplex PCR. The sample lists about 690,000 clones; around 90% were seen once. The sample was memory CD8+ T cells from PBMCs. Subset meaning: CD45RO+ cells pooled with CCR7-negative TemRA cells. The receptors derive from a man aged 18 to 29 in good health. Some clones in this sample may be carry-over from other donors' samples.

This clone occurred a few times. Other DNA sequences from this sample encode an identical CDR3 as well. J is TRBJ1-1 and V is TRBV19; no clear D. V was clipped by 6 bases and J by 4 bases, with 9 bases between them. The CDR3 runs to 12 residues. CDR1 is LNHDA and CDR2 is SQIVND in the germline V gene (reference sequence). The CDR3 loop reads CASRGGRTEAFF. CDR3 DNA: TGTGCCAGTAGGGGTGGGCGCACTGAAGCTTTCTTT. Full variable domain (missing parts from reference TRBV19 and TRBJ1-1): DGGITQSPKYLFRKEGQNVTLSCEQNLNHDAMYWYRQDPGQGLRLIYYSQIVNDFQKGDIAEGYSVSREKKESFPLTVTSAQKNPTAFYLCASRGGRTEAFFGQGTRLTVV.

The rearrangement links TRBV28 to TRBJ1-1; D perhaps matches TRBD1 (5 bases). V dropped 5 bases and J dropped 1 base, with 17 bases sitting between them. The CDR3 extends over 16 amino acids. From germline, CDR1 is MDHEN and CDR2 SYDVKM. CDR3 nucleotides: TGTGCCAGCAGTCCCCGGGGTAGGGGCGGGAACACTGAAGCTTTCTTT. Translating it yields CASSPRGRGGNTEAFF.

The chain links TRBV4-3 to TRBJ2-1; D not resolved. Germline CDR1 LGHNA, CDR2 YSLEER. The CDR3 runs to 15 residues. V dropped 0 bases and J dropped 6 bases, with 12 bases sitting between them. The CDR3 DNA follows: TGCGCCAGCAGCCAAGAGGCGGAATTCCTCAATGAGCAGTTCTTC. Translating gives CASSQEAEFLNEQFF.

This sequence joins TRBV4-1 and TRBJ2-7, with 7 nucleotides matching TRBD2. The trim removed 1 base at V and 2 bases at J, leaving 8 bases unmatched. The V gene's germline CDR1 is MGHRA and CDR2 YSYEKL. The length of the CDR3 is 16 residues. The CDR3 DNA is TGCGCCAGCAGCCAAGGGGATTGGCGGGAGCCCTACGAGCAGTACTTC. It encodes CASSQGDWREPYEQYF.

Points on this clone: Other DNA sequences in the sample encode the same CDR3. As DNA, the CDR3 is TGTGCCAGTAGTATCCCCGGCTCCTACGAGCAGTACTTC. It is translated as CASSIPGSYEQYF. V and J are TRBV19 and TRBJ2-7; D uncertain. Trimming took 3 bases from V and 0 from J, leaving 6 bases between them. CDR1 is LNHDA, CDR2 SQIVND, per germline (reference sequence). The CDR3 runs 13 residues. Based on the CDR3 plus reference TRBV19 and TRBJ2-7, the full variable domain is DGGITQSPKYLFRKEGQNVTLSCEQNLNHDAMYWYRQDPGQGLRLIYYSQIVNDFQKGDIAEGYSVSREKKESFPLTVTSAQKNPTAFYLCASSIPGSYEQYFGPGTRLTVT.

V usage is TRBV7-2 and J usage is TRBJ2-1; TRBD2 matches 8 bases. This CDR3 contains 15 residues. Looked up from germline, CDR1 is SGHTA and CDR2 is FQGNSA. J lost 3 bases, V lost 1 base, and 2 bases had no gene match. CDR3 in DNA: TGTGCCAGCAGCTTAGGGACTAGCAACTACAATGAGCAGTTCTTC. Protein sequence: CASSLGTSNYNEQFF.

The genes are TRBV2 and TRBJ1-2, with TRBD1 matching 7 bases. The J segment lost 5 bases and the V segment lost 6 bases, leaving 6 bases of the junction unmatched. There are 13 residues in the CDR3. CDR1 and CDR2 (germline): SNHLY, FYNNEI. The CDR3 loop is CASRTGTEYGYTF. CDR3 in DNA: TGTGCCAGCAGAACCGGGACAGAGTATGGCTACACCTTC.

V usage is TRBV5-6 and J usage is TRBJ2-3; TRBD2 might be the D (6 bases). Germline V CDR1 and CDR2: SGHDT, YYEEEE. Trimming cost V 0 bases and J 4 bases, with 15 bases left between them. This CDR3 is built from 16 residues. CDR3 residues: CASSLARVAVPDTQYF. In nucleotides, the CDR3 is TGTGCCAGCAGCTTGGCCAGGGTAGCGGTTCCAGATACGCAGTATTTT.

This chain connects TRBV4-1 to TRBJ1-2, with D maybe TRBD1 (6 bases). V was pared by 4 bases and J by 3 bases, with 15 bases between. In germline, CDR1 is MGHRA, CDR2 YSYEKL. The CDR3 runs 15 residues. Here the CDR3 reads CASSRVGGADYGYTF. The CDR3 bases are TGCGCCAGCAGCCGGGTTGGGGGGGCGGACTATGGCTACACCTTC.

In its sample, this clone was seen once. The chain has TRBV7-9 and TRBJ2-5; D might be TRBD1 or TRBD2, each matching 5 bases. The V gene lost 6 bases and the J gene lost 4 bases, with 9 bases spanning the gap. CDR3 length: 12 amino acids. Germline V gene sequence: CDR1 SEHNR, CDR2 FQNEAQ (reference sequence). The chain's CDR3 is CASRGDVETQYF. CDR3 bases: TGTGCCAGCAGGGGGGACGTAGAGACCCAGTACTTC.

The V and J genes are TRBV4-3 and TRBJ2-1, with 7 bases aligning to TRBD2. Germline CDR1 is LGHNA and CDR2 is YSLEER. The CDR3 is made up of 17 amino acids. Trimming cost V 0 bases and J 2 bases; bases outside gene matches: 7. The CDR3 protein is CASSQDRGGSAYNEQFF. CDR3 nucleotide sequence: TGCGCCAGCAGCCAAGATCGGGGCGGGAGCGCCTACAATGAGCAGTTCTTC.